The 30 T cell receptor beta chains in this list originate from one sample, sequenced in a study of cytomegalovirus exposure and HLA in healthy donors. Primers included in the PCR were 60 Vbeta and 13 Jbeta primers. Using immunoSEQ multiplex PCR, the repertoire was profiled, and TCRdb retains in-frame clones only, with some absent. The sample carries about 88,000 clones, just under 70% recorded once. Sequencing was carried out using PBMCs. These TCRs come from a middle-aged man in good health and CMV-seronegative.

The chain combines TRBV6-5 with TRBJ2-1; TRBD2 is a possible D gene (6 bases). Trimming removed 8 bases at V and 15 bases at J, with 20 bases between. CDR1 and CDR2 (germline): MNHEY, SVGAGI. The CDR3 covers 12 residues. DNA of the CDR3: TGTGCCAGCTCGGCCGGGACTTGGGATCTGTTCTTC. This sequence encodes CASSAGTWDLFF.

The count of this clone is one. The genes are TRBV30 and TRBJ2-7; 10 bases fit TRBD2. V dropped 5 bases and J dropped 0; count of bases not matched to a gene: 28. The CDR3 contains 22 residues. Germline values: CDR1 GTSNPN, CDR2 SVGIG (reference sequence). The CDR3 nucleotides are TGTGCCTGGCCGGGGGGGCACCTTGGACTAGCGGTGATACACTCGAGCTCCTACGAGCAGTACGTC. It translates to CAWPGGHLGLAVIHSSSYEQYV.

The CDR3 protein is CASSVLEVGGTSYEQYF. The CDR3 nucleotides read TGTGCCAGCAGTGTCCTTGAGGTTGGCGGAACCTCCTACGAGCAGTACTTC. The chain carries TRBV6-1 and TRBJ2-7; D ambiguous. The CDR3 has 17 amino acids. Trimming cost V 4 bases and J 0 bases, with 19 bases left between them. Looked up from germline, CDR1 is MNHNS and CDR2 is SASEGT.

The chain combines TRBV4-3 with TRBJ2-3; 8 bases line up with TRBD2. The CDR3 is 17 residues long. V dropped 4 bases and J dropped 0; count of bases not matched to a gene: 9. The germline V gene has CDR1 LGHNA and CDR2 YSLEER. The CDR3 region is CASSPKAIAGSTDTQYF. Written as DNA, the CDR3 is TGCGCCAGCAGCCCCAAGGCAATAGCGGGAAGCACAGATACGCAGTATTTT.

This clone was detected only a few times. The chain carries TRBV21-1 and TRBJ2-7; the table names TRBD2, a call not compared with the DNA. TRBV21-1 is recorded as a pseudogene. This CDR3 contains 15 residues. The CDR3 DNA sequence: TGTGCCAGCAGCAAAGTGGTGGGAGTTCGCTACGAGCAGTACGTC. As protein: CASSKVVGVRYEQYV.

The V and J genes are TRBV28 and TRBJ1-1; 9 bases match TRBD1. Trimming cost V 4 bases and J 6 bases; bases outside gene matches: 15. The CDR3 covers 17 residues. Germline V CDR1 and CDR2: MDHEN, SYDVKM. The CDR3 protein is CASSWTTYRDRASEAFF. The CDR3 DNA follows: TGTGCCAGCAGTTGGACCACATACCGGGACAGGGCATCTGAAGCTTTCTTT.

The J gene is TRBJ2-5, the V gene TRBV29-1; tentative D call: TRBD2 (6 bases). Trimming pared 5 bases from V and 5 bases from J, leaving 24 bases between. The CDR3 is 16 amino acids. Germline-derived CDR1 and CDR2 are SQVTM and ANQGSEA. The CDR3 protein is CSVSPHAGRPGETQYF. The CDR3 DNA sequence: TGCAGCGTTTCCCCCCACGCGGGACGCCCCGGGGAGACCCAGTACTTC.

This clone was counted only a few times. The rearrangement uses TRBV5-1 and TRBJ2-1; 7 bases line up with TRBD2. Germline values: CDR1 SGHRS, CDR2 YFSETQ. The CDR3 covers 17 residues. Losses at the gene ends were 0 bases for V and 6 bases for J; bases not matched to a gene: 12. The CDR3 DNA reads TGCGCCAGCAGCTTGGAATGGCATACTAGCGAAATCAATGAGCAGTTCTTC. Residues: CASSLEWHTSEINEQFF.

This clone was counted ten times or more. This rearrangement joins TRBV6-6 to TRBJ2-7; the match to TRBD1 covers 9 bases. Trimming took 5 bases from V and 4 from J; bases not matched to a gene: 9. Germline V lookup: CDR1 MNHNY, CDR2 SVGAGI (reference sequence). This CDR3 comprises 15 residues. The CDR3 reads CASSGGGDRAYEQYF. CDR3 coding DNA: TGTGCCAGCAGTGGGGGAGGGGACAGGGCGTACGAGCAGTACTTC.

The rearrangement uses TRBV5-1 and TRBJ2-2, with D perhaps matching TRBD2 (7 bases). This CDR3 is built from 15 residues. Germline V CDR1 and CDR2: SGHRS, YFSETQ. V lost 2 bases and J lost 6, with 14 bases in between. CDR3 region: CASSFYGGQAGELFF. The CDR3 DNA is TGCGCCAGCAGCTTCTACGGGGGGCAGGCCGGGGAGCTGTTTTTT.

This clone was counted a single time. This rearrangement joins TRBV4-2 to TRBJ1-4; possibly TRBD1 for D (5 bases). CDR1 LGHNA and CDR2 YNFKEQ come from the germline V gene. The CDR3 is made up of 16 amino acids. V was pared by 4 bases and J by 6 bases, with 18 bases between. The CDR3 here is CASSRTGFTAHEKLFF. The CDR3 nucleotides read TGTGCCAGCAGCCGAACAGGTTTTACGGCACATGAAAAACTGTTTTTT.

The V gene is TRBV6-5, the J gene TRBJ2-5; D is perhaps TRBD1 (5 bases). The CDR3 is 13 amino acids. V lost 0 bases and J lost 9, with 11 bases in between. Looked up from germline, CDR1 is MNHEY and CDR2 is SVGAGI. The CDR3 region is CASSYSLVGAQYF. CDR3 DNA: TGTGCCAGCAGTTACTCTTTGGTAGGGGCCCAGTACTTC.

The sample holds a few counts of this clone. The chain is built from TRBV4-1 and TRBJ1-2, with TRBD1 matching 7 bases. This CDR3 is 16 amino acids long. V lost 1 base to trimming and J lost 8 bases; unmatched junction nucleotides: 13. CDR1 is MGHRA, CDR2 YSYEKL, per germline. The DNA for the CDR3 is TGCGCCAGCAGCCAAGCTGACCAGACAGGGCGTTTGGGCTACACCTTC. This sequence encodes CASSQADQTGRLGYTF.

The rearrangement joins TRBV29-1 to TRBJ2-2; 8 nucleotides align to TRBD1. The trim removed 5 bases at V and 4 bases at J, leaving 3 bases unmatched. Germline CDR1 is SQVTM and CDR2 is ANQGSEA. This CDR3 is 13 amino acids long. Here the CDR3 reads CSVSRGRTGELFF. DNA of the CDR3: TGCAGCGTTTCCAGGGGGCGCACCGGGGAGCTGTTTTTT.

The CDR3, as DNA: TGTGCCAGAAGCTTCCCTCCGACAGGGGATTTTTACAATGAGCAGTTCTTC. It encodes CARSFPPTGDFYNEQFF. This rearrangement joins TRBV5-3 to TRBJ2-1, with 8 bases lining up with TRBD1. TRBV5-3 is an open reading frame whose function is uncertain. The CDR3 consists of 17 residues. Trimming at V came to 2 bases and at J to 4 bases, leaving 11 bases not matched to a gene.

The J gene is TRBJ2-7, the V gene TRBV5-1, with a tentative D call TRBD2 (5 bases). The CDR3 contains 15 residues. Germline V gives CDR1 SGHRS, CDR2 YFSETQ. V lost 6 bases to trimming and J lost 4 bases, with 20 bases between them. The CDR3 sequence is CASNLDGESFYEQYF. The CDR3 region has the DNA TGCGCCAGCAACCTGGACGGGGAGTCCTTTTACGAGCAGTACTTC. The complete variable domain, with remaining parts taken from reference TRBV5-1 and TRBJ2-7, reads KAGVTQTPRYLIKTRGQQVTLSCSPISGHRSVSWYQQTPGQGLQFLFEYFSETQRNKGNFPGRFSGRQFSNSRSEMNVSTLELGDSALYLCASNLDGESFYEQYFGPGTRLTVT.

The chain has TRBV5-8 and TRBJ1-1, with D perhaps TRBD1 (6 bases). The CDR3 covers 16 residues. Germline lookup yields CDR1 SGHTS and CDR2 YDEGEE. The V gene lost 4 bases and the J gene lost 0 bases, with 16 bases spanning the gap. The CDR3 DNA is TGTGCCAGCAGCGGCCCAAGGGGGGGGGTGAACACTGAAGCTTTCTTT. It encodes CASSGPRGGVNTEAFF. Full variable domain (remainder filled in from reference TRBV5-8 and TRBJ1-1): EAGVTQSPTHLIKTRGQQATLRCSPISGHTSVYWYQQALGLGLQFLLWYDEGEERNRGNFPPRFSGRQFPNYSSELNVNALELEDSALYLCASSGPRGGVNTEAFFGQGTRLTVV.

The V gene is TRBV19, the J gene TRBJ2-2, with D possibly TRBD1 on 5 matching bases. V shed 5 bases and J shed 5 bases, with 12 bases lying between them. CDR3 length equals 14 residues. Germline CDR1 reads LNHDA; CDR2 reads SQIVND (reference sequence). The CDR3 protein is CASSFRQRTGELFF. Here the CDR3 DNA reads TGTGCCAGTAGTTTTCGACAGAGGACCGGGGAGCTGTTTTTT.

This clone has more than one count but fewer than ten. The rearrangement joins TRBV6-5 to TRBJ2-1, with D possibly being TRBD2 (6 bases). The germline V and J ends were trimmed by 2 bases and 2 bases, with 13 bases remaining between them. The V gene's germline CDR1 is MNHEY and CDR2 SVGAGI. The length of the CDR3 is 16 residues. The CDR3 is CASSYDGGRPYNEQFF. Here the CDR3 DNA reads TGTGCCAGCAGTTACGACGGGGGTAGACCCTACAATGAGCAGTTCTTC.

The chain has TRBV7-7 and TRBJ2-5, with D perhaps TRBD1 or TRBD2 (7 bases each). The CDR3 has 14 amino acids. CDR1 and CDR2 (germline): SSHAT, FNYEAQ (reference sequence). CDR3 sequence reads: CASGPGGNVETQYF. The DNA for the CDR3 is TGTGCTAGCGGGCCAGGGGGGAATGTGGAGACCCAGTACTTC.

The chain employs TRBV7-2 and TRBJ2-1; the match to TRBD1 covers 8 bases. Losses at the gene ends were 2 bases for V and 9 bases for J; bases not matched to a gene: 6. Germline V CDR1 and CDR2: SGHTA, FQGNSA. This CDR3 spans 14 amino acids. The CDR3 spells CASSLMAGGGEQFF. CDR3 sequence (DNA): TGTGCCAGCAGCTTAATGGCAGGGGGCGGTGAGCAGTTCTTC.

This chain joins TRBV19 and TRBJ1-1; tentative D call: TRBD1 (6 bases). CDR3 length: 12 amino acids. Per the germline V gene, CDR1 is LNHDA and CDR2 is SQIVND (reference sequence). Trimming removed 6 bases at V and 8 bases at J, with 13 bases between. CDR3 nucleotide sequence: TGTGCCAGTAGCCTCCGGGGGGCCGAAGCTTTCTTT. It yields the protein CASSLRGAEAFF.

The chain recombines TRBV6-1 with TRBJ2-5; D is perhaps TRBD1 (5 bases). Looked up from germline, CDR1 is MNHNS and CDR2 is SASEGT. The CDR3 length is 15 residues. The V end lost 6 bases, the J end lost 2 bases, and 16 bases lay between the germline ends. The CDR3 bases are TGTGCCAGCAGCCCAGGCTGGACAAGTCAAGAGACCCAGTACTTC. This sequence encodes CASSPGWTSQETQYF.

The chain carries TRBV7-9 and TRBJ2-1; tentatively, D is TRBD2 (6 bases). Germline V lookup: CDR1 SEHNR, CDR2 FQNEAQ (reference sequence). Between the trimmed V and J ends, which lost 0 bases and 5 bases, there was a span of 14 bases. CDR3 length equals 16 residues. CDR3 in DNA: TGTGCCAGCAGCTTAGCGCGGGGCGCCGGGAACAATGAGCAGTTCTTC. Residues: CASSLARGAGNNEQFF.

The rearrangement links TRBV7-8 to TRBJ1-1; TRBD1 agrees at 7 bases. The CDR3 extends over 15 amino acids. CDR1 is SGHVS and CDR2 is FQNEAQ in the germline V gene. J lost 2 bases, V lost 5 bases, and 8 bases had no gene match. CDR3 bases: TGTGCCAGCAGCGTATCGACAGGGATTAACACTGAAGCTTTCTTT. Translated, it gives CASSVSTGINTEAFF. The whole variable domain, filled in from reference TRBV7-8 and TRBJ1-1, reads GAGVSQSPRYKVAKRGQDVALRCDPISGHVSLFWYQQALGQGPEFLTYFQNEAQLDKSGLPSDRFFAERPEGSVSTLKIQRTQQEDSAVYLCASSVSTGINTEAFFGQGTRLTVV.

The CDR3 loop reads CASSLLDRGMNEQFF. In DNA, the CDR3 is TGCGCCAGCAGCTTGTTGGACAGGGGTATGAATGAGCAGTTCTTC. The chain has TRBV5-1 and TRBJ2-1; 9 positions agree with TRBD1. Germline V gene data show CDR1 as SGHRS and CDR2 as YFSETQ. V was pared by 1 base and J by 7 bases, with 6 bases of the junction left unmatched. The CDR3 contains 15 residues.

The CDR3 here is CASSSRQGGETQYF. The CDR3 bases are TGTGCCAGCAGCTCCCGACAGGGAGGAGAGACCCAGTACTTC. The chain couples TRBV7-9 to TRBJ2-5; D perhaps matches TRBD1 (7 bases). Germline V CDR1 and CDR2: SEHNR, FQNEAQ (reference sequence). V dropped 4 bases and J dropped 4 bases, with 13 bases sitting between them. The CDR3 spans 14 residues.

This clone was seen more than once but under ten times. CDR3 nucleotides: TGTGCCAGCAGCCAGCAGGGTAGTGTGAACACCGGGGAGCTGTTTTTT. It is translated as CASSQQGSVNTGELFF. The chain joins TRBV11-2 to TRBJ2-2; D may be TRBD1 (5 bases). The CDR3 sequence is 16 residues long. With 5 bases removed from V and 1 base from J, the gap between germline ends came to 14 bases. Per the germline V gene, CDR1 is SGHAT and CDR2 is FQNNGV.

The chain has TRBV28 and TRBJ1-1; D may be TRBD1 (5 bases). CDR3 length: 17 amino acids. Trimming removed 1 base from V and 3 bases from J, with 18 bases in between. CDR1 and CDR2 from the germline V gene are MDHEN and SYDVKM. The CDR3 spells CASSLFTSGSKDTEAFF. Here the CDR3 DNA reads TGTGCCAGCAGTTTATTTACATCAGGGTCCAAGGACACTGAAGCTTTCTTT.

As for this clone: The conserved closing phenylalanine or tryptophan is absent in this CDR3, likely reflecting a read error. This chain links TRBV30 with TRBJ1-5, with D tentatively TRBD1 (5 bases). This CDR3 contains 13 residues. Germline V gene lookup returns CDR1 GTSNPN and CDR2 SVGIG (reference sequence). The V end lost 8 bases, the J end lost 0 bases, and 11 bases lay between the germline ends. Here the CDR3 reads CAMSGGSNQPQHV. DNA for the CDR3: TGTGCCATGTCGGGGGGTAGCAATCAGCCCCAGCATGTT.